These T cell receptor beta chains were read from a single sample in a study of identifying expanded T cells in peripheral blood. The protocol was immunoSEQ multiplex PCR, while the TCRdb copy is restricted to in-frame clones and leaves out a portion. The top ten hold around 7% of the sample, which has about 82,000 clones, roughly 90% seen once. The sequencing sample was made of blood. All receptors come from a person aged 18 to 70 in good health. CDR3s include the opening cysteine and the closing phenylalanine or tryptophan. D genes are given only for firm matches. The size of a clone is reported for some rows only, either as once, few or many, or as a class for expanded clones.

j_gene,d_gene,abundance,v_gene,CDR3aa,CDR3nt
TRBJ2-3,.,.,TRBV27,CASSTSDTQYF,TGTGCCAGCAGTACGTCAGATACGCAGTATTTT
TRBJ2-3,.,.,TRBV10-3,CATSRDPTDTQYF,TGTGCCACGAGCCGGGACCCTACAGATACGCAGTATTTT
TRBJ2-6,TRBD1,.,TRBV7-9,CASSYTTGAGANVLTF,TGTGCCAGCAGCTACACGACAGGGGCTGGGGCCAACGTCCTGACTTTC
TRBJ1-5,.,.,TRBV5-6,CASSLGQGQPQHF,TGTGCCAGCAGCTTGGGACAAGGGCAGCCCCAGCATTTT
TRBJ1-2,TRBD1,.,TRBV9,CASSPTTGGYGYTF,TGTGCCAGCAGCCCAACGACAGGGGGCTATGGCTACACCTTC
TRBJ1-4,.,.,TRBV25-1,CASSDPGDPNEKLFF,TGTGCCAGCAGTGACCCCGGGGACCCTAATGAAAAACTGTTTTTT
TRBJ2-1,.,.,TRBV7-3,CASSLTRGGIDEQFF,TGTGCCAGCAGCTTAACGCGGGGCGGTATTGATGAGCAGTTCTTC
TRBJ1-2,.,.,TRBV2,CASSNIQGWYGYTF,TGTGCCAGCAGTAATATACAGGGTTGGTATGGCTACACCTTC
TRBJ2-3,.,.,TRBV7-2,CASSLSEADTQYF,TGTGCCAGCAGCTTATCGGAGGCAGATACGCAGTATTTT
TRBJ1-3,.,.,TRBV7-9,CASSLQGDTIYF,TGTGCCAGCAGCTTACAAGGAGACACCATATATTTT
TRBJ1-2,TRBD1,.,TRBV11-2,CASSPPGQIANYGYTF,TGTGCCAGCAGCCCGCCGGGACAGATAGCTAACTATGGCTACACCTTC
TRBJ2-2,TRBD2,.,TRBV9,CASSEGLAGTGELFF,TGTGCCAGCAGCGAAGGACTAGCGGGCACCGGGGAGCTGTTTTTT
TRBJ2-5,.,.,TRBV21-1,CASPKRYRGPKETQYF,TGTGCCAGCCCCAAAAGGTACAGGGGGCCCAAAGAGACCCAGTACTTC
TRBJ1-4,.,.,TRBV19,CASSIRTRSNEKLFF,TGTGCCAGTAGTATAAGGACCAGGAGTAATGAAAAACTGTTTTTT
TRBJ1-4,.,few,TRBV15,CATSRDTGGGRVEKLFF,TGTGCCACCAGCAGAGATACGGGTGGGGGGCGCGTCGAAAAACTGTTTTTT
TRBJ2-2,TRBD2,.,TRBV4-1,CASSQGLAGVGTGELFF,TGCGCCAGCAGCCAAGGCCTAGCGGGAGTCGGCACCGGGGAGCTGTTTTTT
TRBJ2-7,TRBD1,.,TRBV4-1,CASSQDSFFGAGGSYEQYF,TGCGCCAGCAGCCAAGACTCTTTCTTCGGGGCAGGGGGTTCCTACGAGCAGTACTTC
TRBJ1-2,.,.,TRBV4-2,CASSQESGWGYTF,TGTGCCAGCAGCCAAGAGTCAGGGTGGGGCTACACCTTC
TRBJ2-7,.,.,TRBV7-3,CASSLLRGSEQYF,TGTGCCAGCAGCCTGCTGAGGGGGAGCGAGCAGTACTTC
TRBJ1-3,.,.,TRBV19,CASSIGGAGAGNTIYF,TGTGCCAGTAGTATAGGGGGAGCGGGGGCTGGAAACACCATATATTTT
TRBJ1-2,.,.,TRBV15,CATSRDYERGQGNYGYTF,TGTGCCACCAGCAGAGATTACGAGAGAGGGCAGGGGAACTATGGCTACACCTTC
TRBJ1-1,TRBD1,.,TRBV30,CAWRDRGGNTEAFF,TGTGCCTGGAGGGACAGGGGGGGGAACACTGAAGCTTTCTTT
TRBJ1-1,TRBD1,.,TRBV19,CASSIPRGTGGAEAFF,TGTGCCAGTAGTATCCCTCGAGGGACAGGGGGCGCGGAAGCTTTCTTT
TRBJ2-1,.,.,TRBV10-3,CAISEPLYEQFF,TGTGCCATCAGTGAGCCCCTTTATGAGCAGTTCTTC
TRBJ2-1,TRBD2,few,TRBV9,CASSEGTSGGLSYNEQFF,TGTGCCAGCAGCGAGGGGACTAGCGGGGGGCTCTCCTACAATGAGCAGTTCTTC
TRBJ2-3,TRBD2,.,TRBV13,CASSFGREAQYF,TGTGCCAGCAGCTTTGGGCGGGAGGCGCAGTATTTT
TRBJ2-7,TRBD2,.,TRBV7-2,CASNQRAGALYEQYF,TGTGCCAGCAACCAGAGAGCGGGAGCCTTGTACGAGCAGTACTTC
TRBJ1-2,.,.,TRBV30,CALVAGRNYGYTF,TGTGCCCTAGTCGCAGGGAGGAACTATGGCTACACCTTC
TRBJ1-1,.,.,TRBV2,CASSGVGYTEAFF,TGTGCCAGCAGTGGAGTCGGTTACACTGAAGCTTTCTTT
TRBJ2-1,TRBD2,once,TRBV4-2,CASSSRLAGVNEQFF,TGTGCCAGCAGCTCTCGACTAGCGGGAGTTAATGAGCAGTTCTTC
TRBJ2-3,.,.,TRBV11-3,CASSSGSGVTDTQYF,TGTGCCAGCAGCTCAGGGTCAGGGGTCACAGATACGCAGTATTTT
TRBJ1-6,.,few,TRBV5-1,CASSLGERSPLHF,TGCGCCAGCAGCTTGGGAGAGAGATCACCCCTCCACTTT
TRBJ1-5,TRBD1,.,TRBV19,CASSTRQGTQPQHF,TGTGCCAGTAGTACCCGACAGGGGACTCAGCCCCAGCATTTT
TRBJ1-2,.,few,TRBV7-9,CASSLGAGYTF,TGTGCCAGCAGCCTGGGGGCAGGCTACACCTTC
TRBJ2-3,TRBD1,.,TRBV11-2,CASSQRGQGDTDTQYF,TGTGCCAGCAGCCAAAGAGGACAGGGGGATACAGATACGCAGTATTTT
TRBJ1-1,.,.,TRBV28,CASIPHAGANTEAFF,TGTGCCAGCATCCCTCACGCGGGGGCCAACACTGAAGCTTTCTTT
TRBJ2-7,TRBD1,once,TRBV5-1,CASSFSSTGEKYF,TGCGCCAGCAGCTTTAGTAGCACAGGGGAGAAGTACTTC
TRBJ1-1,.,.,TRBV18,CASSRTDSYTEAFF,TGTGCCAGCTCCCGGACAGACTCTTACACTGAAGCTTTCTTT
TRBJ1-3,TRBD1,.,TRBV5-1,CASSLGQGFSGNTIYF,TGCGCCAGCAGCTTGGGACAGGGTTTTTCTGGAAACACCATATATTTT
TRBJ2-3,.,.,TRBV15,CATSRARGSTDTQYF,TGTGCCACCAGCAGAGCCCGCGGAAGCACAGATACGCAGTATTTT
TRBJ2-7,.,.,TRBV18,CASSPFGSSSYEQYF,TGTGCCAGCTCACCGTTTGGGAGTAGCTCCTACGAGCAGTACTTC
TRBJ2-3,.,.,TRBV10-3,CAISAPEYTDTQYF,TGTGCCATCAGCGCCCCTGAGTACACAGATACGCAGTATTTT
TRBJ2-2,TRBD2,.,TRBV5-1,CASSPRLAGDTGELFF,TGCGCCAGCAGCCCCCGACTAGCGGGGGACACCGGGGAGCTGTTTTTT
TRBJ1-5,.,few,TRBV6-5,CASTSGLNQPQHF,TGTGCCAGCACGTCAGGCCTCAATCAGCCCCAGCATTTT
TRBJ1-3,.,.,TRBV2,CATPVGSGNTIYF,TGTGCCACCCCGGTAGGGTCTGGAAACACCATATATTTT
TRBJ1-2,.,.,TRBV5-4,CASSLPAYYGYTF,TGTGCCAGCAGCTTGCCCGCCTACTATGGCTACACCTTC
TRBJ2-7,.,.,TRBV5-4,CASSTGPQGYEQYF,TGTGCCAGCAGCACCGGACCCCAAGGCTACGAGCAGTACTTC
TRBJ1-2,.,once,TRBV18,CASSLSVVLGYTF,TGTGCCAGCTCACTCTCGGTCGTCCTCGGCTACACCTTC
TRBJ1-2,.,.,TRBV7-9,CASSPGGDLGYGYTF,TGTGCCAGCAGCCCCGGGGGGGACCTAGGCTATGGCTACACCTTC
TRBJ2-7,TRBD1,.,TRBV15,CATSGTGTGGLYEQYF,TGTGCCACCAGCGGAACCGGGACAGGGGGCCTCTACGAGCAGTACTTC
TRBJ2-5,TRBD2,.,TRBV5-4,CASSLAAGAGEETQYF,TGTGCCAGCAGCTTGGCGGCTGGAGCGGGAGAGGAGACCCAGTACTTC